The 30 T cell receptor beta chains below were found in one sample sequenced in a study of CD8 T cells in ankylosing spondylitis. TCRdb itself ran the 5' RACE reads through MiXCR, one entry per CDR3 protein. The table lists around 330,000 distinct CDR3 sequences, under 14% of them singletons, with around 8.4% in the top ten. The sequenced sample consisted of blood, either unsorted or a sorted T cell fraction (not recorded which). The receptors were gathered from a female donor with ankylosing spondylitis or in good health (not recorded which).

This clonotype was detected ten times or more. The chain combines TRBV12-3 or TRBV12-4 with TRBJ2-7; D not certain. The V end lost 1 base, the J end lost 6 bases, and 13 bases lay between the germline ends. The CDR3 extends over 14 amino acids. The CDR3 reads CASSLGSFLGEQYF. The CDR3 bases are TGTGCCAGCAGTTTAGGTTCCTTCCTGGGCGAGCAGTACTTC.

This clonotype was recorded many times. This sequence joins TRBV7-9 and TRBJ2-2; D unclear. CDR3 size: 14 residues. The V and J ends lost 8 bases and 1 base respectively, with 11 bases between them. Germline CDR1 reads SEHNR; CDR2 reads FQNEAQ (reference sequence). CDR3 sequence reads: CASVIGQNTGELFF. The CDR3 DNA sequence: TGTGCCAGCGTGATAGGCCAGAACACCGGGGAGCTGTTTTTT.

This clonotype was seen more than once but under ten times. The chain carries TRBV5-1 and TRBJ2-5, with D perhaps matching TRBD2 (6 bases). The V and J ends lost 9 bases and 5 bases respectively, with 26 bases between them. The CDR3 totals 16 residues. Germline V gene lookup returns CDR1 SGHRS and CDR2 YFSETQ. The DNA of the CDR3 is TGCGCCACCCAGGATTCGGGACTCAGTATTGGGGAGACCCAGTACTTC. Amino acids: CATQDSGLSIGETQYF.

This clonotype was seen at least ten times. This chain uses TRBV13 with TRBJ2-7; 9 bases match TRBD1. V was pared by 8 bases and J by 5 bases, with 13 bases of the junction left unmatched. The germline V gene has CDR1 PRHDT and CDR2 FYEKMQ (reference sequence). The CDR3 is made up of 15 amino acids. The CDR3 reads CASAPGQGRMNEQYF. The CDR3 bases are TGTGCCAGCGCCCCAGGACAGGGGCGGATGAACGAGCAGTACTTC.

This clonotype was detected ten times or more. This rearrangement joins TRBV27 to TRBJ2-7; TRBD2 matches at 7 bases. V was clipped by 4 bases and J by 5 bases; unmatched bases: 8. The CDR3 totals 14 residues. The germline V gene has CDR1 MNHEY and CDR2 SMNVEV (reference sequence). This chain's CDR3 is CASSSTSIDNEQYF. DNA of the CDR3: TGTGCCAGCAGTTCGACTAGCATAGACAACGAGCAGTACTTC.

This clonotype has at least ten counts. This rearrangement joins TRBV27 to TRBJ2-1, with 9 bases identical to TRBD2. V lost 5 bases, J lost 8 bases, and 16 bases stayed unmatched. Per the germline V gene, CDR1 is MNHEY and CDR2 is SMNVEV (reference sequence). The CDR3 runs to 17 residues. The CDR3 protein is CASSPLGGVAGAYEQFF. In DNA form, the CDR3 reads TGTGCCAGCAGTCCATTGGGCGGAGTAGCGGGAGCCTATGAGCAGTTCTTC.

This clonotype was found many times. This chain uses TRBV20-1 with TRBJ1-2; D is uncertain. This CDR3 has 13 residues. The V gene's germline CDR1 is DFQATT and CDR2 SNEGSKA (reference sequence). V was shortened by 4 bases and J by 6 bases, with 15 bases between the two germline ends. The CDR3, as DNA: TGCAGTGCTACTACTCCTCCGGCCGATGGCTACACCTTC. Protein product: CSATTPPADGYTF.

This clonotype was seen a few times. This sequence joins TRBV30 and TRBJ2-4; D uncertain. Between the trimmed V and J ends, which lost 5 bases and 9 bases, there was a span of 11 bases. CDR1 is GTSNPN and CDR2 is SVGIG in the germline V gene (reference sequence). CDR3 length equals 11 residues. The CDR3 coding sequence is TGTGCCTGGGGAGAAAGGACCATTCAGTACTTC. Residues: CAWGERTIQYF.

This clonotype was recorded many times. The V gene is TRBV5-1, the J gene TRBJ1-4, with unresolved D. V was clipped by 0 bases and J by 8 bases, with 14 bases between them. Germline-derived CDR1 and CDR2 are SGHRS and YFSETQ. The CDR3 extends over 15 amino acids. Here the CDR3 reads CASSLGSSRAEKLFF. CDR3 in DNA: TGCGCCAGCAGCTTGGGATCAAGTCGGGCCGAAAAACTGTTTTTT.

The V and J genes are TRBV11-2 and TRBJ2-7, with TRBD1 identical over 7 bases. The junction had 9 bases not matched to a gene; V was cut back by 5 bases and J by 5 bases. This CDR3 has 14 amino acids. Germline V gives CDR1 SGHAT, CDR2 FQNNGV. The CDR3 region has the DNA TGTGCCAGCAGCCCGGACAGGTTGTCCCACGAGCAGTACTTC. Its translation: CASSPDRLSHEQYF.

This clonotype appeared many times. The chain is built from TRBV12-3 or TRBV12-4 and TRBJ2-7; D not certain. Trimming took off 3 bases at V and 1 base at J, with 7 bases between the two ends. This CDR3 is 13 amino acids long. The CDR3 sequence: CASSFRASYEQYF. The CDR3 DNA reads TGTGCCAGCAGTTTTAGAGCTTCCTACGAGCAGTACTTC.

This clonotype was counted only a few times. J is TRBJ1-1 and V is TRBV12-3 or TRBV12-4; tentatively, D is TRBD1 (6 bases). Trimming shortened V by 1 base and J by 10 bases, and 19 bases separated the two germline ends. The CDR3 is 15 residues long. The CDR3 nucleotides read TGTGCCAGCAGTTTAGAACAGGGTGGCCTCTCGGGAGCTTTCTTT. This gives the protein CASSLEQGGLSGAFF.

This clonotype was observed a few times. V is TRBV9 and J is TRBJ1-2; D ambiguous. CDR1 is SGDLS and CDR2 is YYNGEE in the germline V gene. This CDR3 has 14 residues. The germline V and J ends were trimmed by 0 bases and 6 bases, with 12 bases remaining between them. As DNA, the CDR3 is TGTGCCAGCAGCGTAGCGGCCGGTCGTCATGGCTACACCTTC. This codes for CASSVAAGRHGYTF.

V gene TRBV7-9 combines with J gene TRBJ2-1; TRBD2 matches 7 bases. The CDR3 length is 15 residues. CDR1 and CDR2 from the germline V gene are SEHNR and FQNEAQ (reference sequence). V lost 1 base and J lost 9; bases outside the gene matches: 9. The CDR3 DNA is TGTGCCAGCAGCTTAGACGGGAGGTGGTTTGGTGAGCAGTTCTTC. It is translated as CASSLDGRWFGEQFF.

The chain has TRBV7-9 and TRBJ2-3, with D possibly being TRBD1 (5 bases). Trimming shortened V by 8 bases and J by 8 bases, and 17 bases separated the two germline ends. This CDR3 has 13 amino acids. Germline CDR1 reads SEHNR; CDR2 reads FQNEAQ (reference sequence). CDR3 region: CASRTEGASTQYF. CDR3 nucleotide sequence: TGTGCCAGCCGCACTGAAGGGGCCTCTACGCAGTATTTT.

This clonotype was seen ten or more times. The chain combines TRBV7-8 with TRBJ2-2; D is unresolved. The CDR3 contains 14 residues. Per the germline V gene, CDR1 is SGHVS and CDR2 is FQNEAQ. Trimming removed 5 bases at V and 2 bases at J, with 9 bases between. CDR3 sequence reads: CASSPMGNTGELFF. Here the CDR3 DNA reads TGTGCCAGCAGCCCCATGGGCAACACCGGGGAGCTGTTTTTT.

This clonotype was seen ten or more times. This sequence joins TRBV5-1 and TRBJ2-7, with D hard to call. Germline V gene sequence: CDR1 SGHRS, CDR2 YFSETQ. The CDR3 spans 15 residues. V gave up 7 bases and J gave up 0 bases, with 17 bases separating them. The CDR3 loop is CASAAGVTNSYEQYF. CDR3 DNA: TGCGCCAGCGCAGCCGGCGTAACGAACTCCTACGAGCAGTACTTC.

There are many counts of this clonotype. This chain links TRBV5-1 with TRBJ1-6; D not resolved. CDR3 length: 13 residues. Trimming took 4 bases from V and 8 from J, leaving 10 bases between them. Germline loops: CDR1 SGHRS, CDR2 YFSETQ. The DNA of the CDR3 is TGCGCCAGCAGCCTACGGAGGGATTCACCCCTCCACTTT. Translating gives CASSLRRDSPLHF.

This clonotype occurred many times. The chain joins TRBV5-1 to TRBJ1-4, with unresolved D. The CDR3 consists of 16 residues. CDR1 is SGHRS, CDR2 YFSETQ, per germline. The V and J ends lost 5 bases and 5 bases respectively, with 19 bases between them. CDR3 sequence (DNA): TGCGCCAGCAGAACTATAGATTTGGATGCCAATGAAAAACTGTTTTTT. Translating it yields CASRTIDLDANEKLFF.

V and J are TRBV28 and TRBJ2-7, with a possible D match to TRBD1 (6 bases). CDR3 size: 17 residues. Germline V gives CDR1 MDHEN, CDR2 SYDVKM. Trimming stripped 7 bases from V and 0 bases from J, with 22 bases between. The CDR3, as DNA: TGTGCCAGCAATCCGGGCTACAGGGACCTAAGCTCCTACGAGCAGTACTTC. Its translation is CASNPGYRDLSSYEQYF.

This clonotype has at least ten counts. The rearrangement uses TRBV10-1 and TRBJ2-3; 8 positions agree with TRBD1. Germline CDR1 WNHNN, CDR2 SYGVQD (reference sequence). Trimming took 6 bases from V and 4 from J; bases not matched to a gene: 15. The CDR3 has 17 residues. The CDR3 reads CASRPDLIQGESDTQYF. The CDR3 region has the DNA TGCGCCAGCAGGCCAGACCTAATACAGGGGGAATCAGATACGCAGTATTTT.

The V call is TRBV2, the J call TRBJ2-1; 12 nucleotides agree with TRBD2. CDR3 size: 13 residues. Trimming at V came to 4 bases and at J to 12 bases, leaving 4 bases not matched to a gene. Germline loops: CDR1 SNHLY, CDR2 FYNNEI. The DNA of the CDR3 is TGTGCCAGCAGTGGGACTAGCGGGACGAGGCAGTTCTTC. Amino acid sequence: CASSGTSGTRQFF.

This clonotype turned up a few times. The chain couples TRBV20-1 to TRBJ2-5; tentatively, D is TRBD1 (6 bases). CDR1 is DFQATT and CDR2 is SNEGSKA in the germline V gene (reference sequence). V was cut by 6 bases and J by 3 bases, with 11 bases left in between. This CDR3 contains 12 residues. CDR3 sequence: CSATNREETQYF. The CDR3 nucleotides are TGCAGTGCCACCAACAGGGAAGAGACCCAGTACTTC.

The genes are TRBV18 and TRBJ1-3; D uncertain. Germline CDR1 and CDR2: KGHSH and LQKENI. CDR3 length: 16 amino acids. The ends were cut back, 1 base at V and 0 bases at J, with 10 bases in the middle. CDR3 nucleotide sequence: TGTGCCAGCTCACCACGACGGAGCATCTCTGGAAACACCATATATTTT. The encoded protein is CASSPRRSISGNTIYF. Full variable domain (missing parts from reference TRBV18 and TRBJ1-3): NAGVMQNPRHLVRRRGQEARLRCSPMKGHSHVYWYRQLPEEGLKFMVYLQKENIIDESGMPKERFSAEFPKEGPSILRIQQVVRGDSAAYFCASSPRRSISGNTIYFGEGSWLTVV.

At least ten counts were recorded for this clonotype. The chain has TRBV4-1 and TRBJ2-7; a weak D match, TRBD1 (6 bases). Germline V gene data show CDR1 as MGHRA and CDR2 as YSYEKL. V dropped 3 bases and J dropped 2 bases, with 14 bases sitting between them. The CDR3 is made up of 15 amino acids. CDR3 loop: CASSQGTGLTYEQYF. Here the CDR3 DNA reads TGCGCCAGCAGCCAGGGCACAGGGTTAACCTACGAGCAGTACTTC.

As concerns this clonotype: Its ends do not fully match the called genes, so a read error is possible. This chain uses TRBV20-1 with TRBJ2-7, with TRBD2 matching 8 bases. This CDR3 comprises 17 residues. In germline, CDR1 is DFQATT, CDR2 SNEGSKA (reference sequence). In DNA, the CDR3 is TGCTGTGCTAAACCCGTGAGGGTAGCGGGGAACTCCTACGAGCAGTACTTC. Its protein product is CCAKPVRVAGNSYEQYF.

The V gene is TRBV6-4, the J gene TRBJ1-2, with 8 bases identical to TRBD1. The germline V gene has CDR1 MRHNA and CDR2 SNTAGT. The trim removed 6 bases at V and 3 bases at J, leaving 9 bases unmatched. CDR3 length: 15 amino acids. The CDR3 DNA follows: TGTGCCAGCAGAGACAGCGACAGGGGTGACTATGGCTACACCTTC. This gives the protein CASRDSDRGDYGYTF.

V is TRBV14 and J is TRBJ1-2; D may be TRBD1 (5 bases). Per germline, CDR1 SGHDN and CDR2 FVKESK. Trimming took off 4 bases at V and 8 bases at J, with 14 bases between the two ends. CDR3 length: 13 amino acids. The CDR3 loop is CASSPWGRQGYTF. The CDR3 nucleotides read TGTGCCAGCAGCCCTTGGGGACGTCAAGGCTACACCTTC.

A note on this clonotype: A single base separates this from a much larger clone, so it may be a read error. CDR3 protein: CSASGASRHNEQFF. The CDR3 nucleotides read TGCAGTGCTAGTGGAGCGAGCAGGCACAATGAGCAGTTCTTC. The chain links TRBV20-1 to TRBJ2-1; D is undetermined. V lost 3 bases and J 5 bases, leaving 14 bases between the germline ends. The CDR3 is 14 residues long. CDR1 and CDR2 from the germline V gene are DFQATT and SNEGSKA (reference sequence).

This clonotype was counted many times. J is TRBJ2-3 and V is TRBV20-1; TRBD2 aligns across 8 bases. V shed 6 bases and J 5 bases; nucleotides not matched to a gene: 7. This CDR3 has 13 amino acids. Germline loops: CDR1 DFQATT, CDR2 SNEGSKA (reference sequence). CDR3 amino acids: CSAGGARGDTQYF. As DNA, the CDR3 is TGCAGTGCCGGGGGGGCCCGCGGAGATACGCAGTATTTT.